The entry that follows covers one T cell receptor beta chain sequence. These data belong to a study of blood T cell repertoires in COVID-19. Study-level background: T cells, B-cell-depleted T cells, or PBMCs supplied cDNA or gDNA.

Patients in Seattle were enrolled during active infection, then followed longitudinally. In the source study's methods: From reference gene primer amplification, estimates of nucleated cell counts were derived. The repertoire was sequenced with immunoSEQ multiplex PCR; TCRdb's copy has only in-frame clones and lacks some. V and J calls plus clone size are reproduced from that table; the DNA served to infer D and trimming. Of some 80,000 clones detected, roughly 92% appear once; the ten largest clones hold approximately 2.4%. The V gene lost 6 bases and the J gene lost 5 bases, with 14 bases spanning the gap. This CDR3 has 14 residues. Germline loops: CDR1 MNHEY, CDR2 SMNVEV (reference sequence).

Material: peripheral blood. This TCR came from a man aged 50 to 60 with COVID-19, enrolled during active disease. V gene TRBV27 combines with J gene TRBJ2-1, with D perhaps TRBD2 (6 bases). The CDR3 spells CASRDTGTHNEQFF. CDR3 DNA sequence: TGTGCCAGCAGGGATACCGGGACTCACAATGAGCAGTTCTTC.